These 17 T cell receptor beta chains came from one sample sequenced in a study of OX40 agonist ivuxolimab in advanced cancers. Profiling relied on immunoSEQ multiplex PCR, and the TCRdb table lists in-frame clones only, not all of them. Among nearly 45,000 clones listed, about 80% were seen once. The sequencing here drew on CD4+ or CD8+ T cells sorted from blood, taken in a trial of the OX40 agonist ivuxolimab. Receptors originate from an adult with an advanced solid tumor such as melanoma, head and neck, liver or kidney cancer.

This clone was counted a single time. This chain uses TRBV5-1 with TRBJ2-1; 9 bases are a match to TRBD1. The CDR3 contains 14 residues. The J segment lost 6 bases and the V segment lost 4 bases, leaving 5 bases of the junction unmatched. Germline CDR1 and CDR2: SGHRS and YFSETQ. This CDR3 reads CASSPGTGSNEQFF. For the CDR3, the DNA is TGCGCCAGCAGCCCCGGGACAGGGAGCAATGAGCAGTTCTTC.

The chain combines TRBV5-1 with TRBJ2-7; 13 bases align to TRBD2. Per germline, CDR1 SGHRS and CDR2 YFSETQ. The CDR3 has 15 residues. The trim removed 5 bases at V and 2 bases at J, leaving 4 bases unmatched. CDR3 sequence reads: CASRSGLAGTYEQYF. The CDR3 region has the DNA TGCGCCAGCAGATCGGGACTAGCGGGGACCTACGAGCAGTACTTC. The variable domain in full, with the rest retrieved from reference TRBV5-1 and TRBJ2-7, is KAGVTQTPRYLIKTRGQQVTLSCSPISGHRSVSWYQQTPGQGLQFLFEYFSETQRNKGNFPGRFSGRQFSNSRSEMNVSTLELGDSALYLCASRSGLAGTYEQYFGPGTRLTVT.

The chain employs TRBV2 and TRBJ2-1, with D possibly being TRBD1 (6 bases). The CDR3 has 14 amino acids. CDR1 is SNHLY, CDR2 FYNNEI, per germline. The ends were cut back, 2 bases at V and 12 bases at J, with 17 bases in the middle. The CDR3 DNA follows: TGTGCCAGCAGTGAACTGGACAGCCCGAGGGGGCAGTTCTTC. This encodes CASSELDSPRGQFF.

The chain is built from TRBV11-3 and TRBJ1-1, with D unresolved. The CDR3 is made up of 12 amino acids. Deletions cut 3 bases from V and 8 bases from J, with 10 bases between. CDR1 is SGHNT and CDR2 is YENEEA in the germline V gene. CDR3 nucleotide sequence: TGTGCCAGCAGCTTCGGCAGTATCGAAGCTTTCTTT. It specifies CASSFGSIEAFF.

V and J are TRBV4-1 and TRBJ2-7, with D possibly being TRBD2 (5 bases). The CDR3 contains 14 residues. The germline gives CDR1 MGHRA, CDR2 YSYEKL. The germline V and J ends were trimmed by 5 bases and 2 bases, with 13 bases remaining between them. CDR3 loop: CASSTGNFPYEQYF. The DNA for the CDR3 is TGCGCCAGCAGCACGGGGAACTTCCCCTACGAGCAGTACTTC.

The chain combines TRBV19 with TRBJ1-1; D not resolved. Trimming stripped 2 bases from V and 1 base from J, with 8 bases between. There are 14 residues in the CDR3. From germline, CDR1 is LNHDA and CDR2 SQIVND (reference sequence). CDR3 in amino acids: CASSINRGNTEAFF. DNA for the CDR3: TGTGCCAGTAGTATAAATCGGGGGAACACTGAAGCTTTCTTT.

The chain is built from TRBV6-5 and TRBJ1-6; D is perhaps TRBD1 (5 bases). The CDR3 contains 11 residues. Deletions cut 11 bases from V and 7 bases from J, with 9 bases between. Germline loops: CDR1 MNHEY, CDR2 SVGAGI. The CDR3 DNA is TGTGCCGCAGGGTGGAATTCACCCCTCCACTTT. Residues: CAAGWNSPLHF.

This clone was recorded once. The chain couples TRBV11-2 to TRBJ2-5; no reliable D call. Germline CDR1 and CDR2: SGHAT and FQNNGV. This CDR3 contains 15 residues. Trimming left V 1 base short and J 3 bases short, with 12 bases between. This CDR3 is CASSLGPSSEETQYF. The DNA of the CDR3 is TGTGCCAGCAGCTTAGGCCCCTCCTCGGAAGAGACCCAGTACTTC.

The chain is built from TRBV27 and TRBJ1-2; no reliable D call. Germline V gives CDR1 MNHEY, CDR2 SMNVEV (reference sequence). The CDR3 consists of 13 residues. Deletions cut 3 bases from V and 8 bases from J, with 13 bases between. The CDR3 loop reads CASSFRNGYGYTF. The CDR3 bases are TGTGCCAGCAGTTTTCGAAACGGGTACGGCTACACCTTC.

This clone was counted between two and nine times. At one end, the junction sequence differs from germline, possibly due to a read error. CDR3 protein: CASSEFLNTEAFF. The CDR3 coding sequence is TGTGCCAGTAGTGAGTTCTTGAACACTGAAGCTTTCTTT. The rearrangement joins TRBV6-1 to TRBJ1-1; D gene unclear. Germline CDR1 is MNHNS and CDR2 is SASEGT. The length of the CDR3 is 13 residues.

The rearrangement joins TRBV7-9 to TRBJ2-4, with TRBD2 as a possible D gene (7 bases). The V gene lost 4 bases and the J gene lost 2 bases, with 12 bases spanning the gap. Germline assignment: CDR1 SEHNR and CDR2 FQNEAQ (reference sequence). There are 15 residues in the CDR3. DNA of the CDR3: TGTGCCAGCAGCTCGGGGGGCGCGCCCAAAAACATTCAGTACTTC. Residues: CASSSGGAPKNIQYF.

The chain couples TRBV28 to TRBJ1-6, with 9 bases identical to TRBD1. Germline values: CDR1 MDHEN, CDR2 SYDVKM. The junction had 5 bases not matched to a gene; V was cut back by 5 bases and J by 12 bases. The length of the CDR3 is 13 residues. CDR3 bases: TGTGCCAGCAGTCGACAGGGGGGAGGACCCCTCCACTTT. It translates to CASSRQGGGPLHF.

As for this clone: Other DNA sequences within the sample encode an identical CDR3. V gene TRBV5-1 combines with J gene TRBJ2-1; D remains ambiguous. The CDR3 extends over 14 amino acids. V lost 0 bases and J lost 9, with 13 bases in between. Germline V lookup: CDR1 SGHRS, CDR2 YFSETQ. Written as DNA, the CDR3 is TGCGCCAGCAGCTTGGAAGGGTACATTGGTGAGCAGTTCTTC. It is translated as CASSLEGYIGEQFF.

For the CDR3, the DNA is TGTGCCAGTAGTTTCGGGACAGGACTGGAGACCCAGTACTTC. It codes for CASSFGTGLETQYF. The chain links TRBV19 to TRBJ2-5; 8 nucleotides line up with TRBD1. This CDR3 region has 14 residues. From germline, CDR1 is LNHDA and CDR2 SQIVND (reference sequence). J gave up 5 bases and V 5 bases, and 7 bases lay outside the gene matches.

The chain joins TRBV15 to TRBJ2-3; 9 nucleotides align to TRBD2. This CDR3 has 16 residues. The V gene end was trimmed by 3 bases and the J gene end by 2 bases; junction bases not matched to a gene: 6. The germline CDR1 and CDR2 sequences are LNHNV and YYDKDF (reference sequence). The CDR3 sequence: CATSRGGGAVTDTQYF. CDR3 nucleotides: TGTGCCACCAGCAGGGGCGGGGGGGCCGTCACAGATACGCAGTATTTT.

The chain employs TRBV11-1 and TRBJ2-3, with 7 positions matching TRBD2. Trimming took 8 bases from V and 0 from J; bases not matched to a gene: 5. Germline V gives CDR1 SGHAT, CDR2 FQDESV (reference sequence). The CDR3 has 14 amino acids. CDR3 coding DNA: TGTGCCAGCGGGTGGGGGGGGAGCACAGATACGCAGTATTTT. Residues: CASGWGGSTDTQYF.

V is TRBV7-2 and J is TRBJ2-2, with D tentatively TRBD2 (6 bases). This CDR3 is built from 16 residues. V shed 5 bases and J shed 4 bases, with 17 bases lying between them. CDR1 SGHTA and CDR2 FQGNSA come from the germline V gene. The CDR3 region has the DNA TGTGCCAGCAGCCAAGGACGGGACTCGGGCACCGGGGAGCTGTTTTTT. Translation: CASSQGRDSGTGELFF.